These 16 T cell receptor beta chains were all obtained from the same sample, sequenced in a study of blood T cell repertoires in COVID-19. The assay was immunoSEQ multiplex PCR, and TCRdb's table has in-frame clones only and misses some. The sample carries around 260,000 clones, 84% recorded once. Material: PBMCs or T cells enriched from blood (not recorded which). The receptor set was obtained from a man aged 30 to 45 with acute COVID-19.

The chain recombines TRBV18 with TRBJ1-2; 7 bases are shared with TRBD1. The CDR3 runs to 16 residues. CDR1 is KGHSH and CDR2 is LQKENI in the germline V gene. Trimming cost V 4 bases and J 8 bases; bases outside gene matches: 16. The CDR3 is CASSRQDRSGADGYTF. CDR3 nucleotides: TGTGCCAGCTCACGACAGGACAGGTCCGGGGCTGACGGCTACACCTTC.

This clone showed up just a few times. The rearrangement links TRBV11-2 to TRBJ1-1, with D perhaps TRBD1 (6 bases). The CDR3 totals 16 residues. Between the trimmed V and J ends, which lost 0 bases and 3 bases, there was a span of 14 bases. The germline CDR1 and CDR2 sequences are SGHAT and FQNNGV. CDR3 residues: CASSLDAGGGYTEAFF. Here the CDR3 DNA reads TGTGCCAGCAGCTTAGACGCGGGGGGCGGTTACACTGAAGCTTTCTTT. The entire variable domain, with the rest obtained from reference TRBV11-2 and TRBJ1-1, is as follows: EAGVAQSPRYKIIEKRQSVAFWCNPISGHATLYWYQQILGQGPKLLIQFQNNGVVDDSQLPKDRFSAERLKGVDSTLKIQPAKLEDSAVYLCASSLDAGGGYTEAFFGQGTRLTVV.

V usage is TRBV5-6 and J usage is TRBJ2-4; 7 positions match TRBD2. The trim removed 1 base at V and 3 bases at J, leaving 4 bases unmatched. The germline V gene has CDR1 SGHDT and CDR2 YYEEEE. This CDR3 comprises 15 residues. CDR3 loop: CASSLLAGDKNIQYF. The DNA of the CDR3 is TGTGCCAGCAGCTTGTTGGCGGGGGACAAAAACATTCAGTACTTC.

This clone was observed a single time. The chain links TRBV2 to TRBJ1-1, with no clear D. The V end was cut by 8 bases, the J end by 4 bases, with 14 bases between. The CDR3 runs 13 residues. The germline gives CDR1 SNHLY, CDR2 FYNNEI. The CDR3 nucleotides are TGTGCCAGCCGGGGTCCGGGAGGCACTGAAGCTTTCTTT. This translates into CASRGPGGTEAFF. The complete variable domain, with remaining parts taken from reference TRBV2 and TRBJ1-1, reads EPEVTQTPSHQVTQMGQEVILRCVPISNHLYFYWYRQILGQKVEFLVSFYNNEISEKSEIFDDQFSVERPDGSNFTLKIRSTKLEDSAMYFCASRGPGGTEAFFGQGTRLTVV.

This clone has a handful of counts. The chain couples TRBV6-1 to TRBJ2-7; D remains unclear. Germline-derived CDR1 and CDR2 are MNHNS and SASEGT. The CDR3 has 16 amino acids. Between the trimmed V and J ends, which lost 2 bases and 6 bases, there was a span of 20 bases. CDR3 nucleotides: TGTGCCAGCAGTGAATCCCCAGATTACACCGCCTCCGAGCAGTACGTC. Translation: CASSESPDYTASEQYV.

This clone occurred a few times. The genes are TRBV21-1 and TRBJ2-1; TRBD2 is the table's D call and was not checked against the DNA. TRBV21-1 is marked as a pseudogene. The CDR3 consists of 16 residues. CDR3 sequence (DNA): TGTGCCAGCAGCAAAGAAGCTAGCGGGAGCCACAATGAGCAGTTCTTC. It encodes CASSKEASGSHNEQFF.

The gene calls are TRBV7-9 and TRBJ1-3; a possible D gene is TRBD1 (6 bases). Germline loops: CDR1 SEHNR, CDR2 FQNEAQ (reference sequence). Trimming left V 3 bases short and J 5 bases short, with 11 bases between. The CDR3 totals 14 residues. The CDR3 protein is CASSFGGRRNTIYF. CDR3 nucleotide sequence: TGTGCCAGCAGCTTCGGGGGGCGAAGAAACACCATATATTTT.

The rearrangement links TRBV6-4 to TRBJ1-2; 8 nucleotides match TRBD1. With 0 bases clipped from V and 4 bases from J, the junction kept 4 bases outside the gene matches. The CDR3 is 15 amino acids. Germline V gene sequence: CDR1 MRHNA, CDR2 SNTAGT. The CDR3 protein is CASSDSQGASYGYTF. The CDR3 nucleotides read TGTGCCAGCAGTGACTCGCAGGGGGCCAGCTATGGCTACACCTTC.

This clone was seen a single time. V usage is TRBV7-9 and J usage is TRBJ1-4; possibly TRBD1 for D (6 bases). The CDR3 loop spans 14 amino acids. CDR1 is SEHNR, CDR2 FQNEAQ, per germline (reference sequence). Trimming removed 8 bases at V and 6 bases at J, with 16 bases between. The CDR3, as DNA: TGTGCCAGCGCTAGGCGAGGGGGGGATGAAAAACTGTTTTTT. Protein: CASARRGGDEKLFF. The full variable domain, with the rest looked up from reference TRBV7-9 and TRBJ1-4, is DTGVSQNPRHKITKRGQNVTFRCDPISEHNRLYWYRQTLGQGPEFLTYFQNEAQLEKSRLLSDRFSAERPKGSFSTLEIQRTEQGDSAMYLCASARRGGDEKLFFGSGTQLSVL.

This clone was observed once. The V and J genes are TRBV7-2 and TRBJ2-3, with no clear D. Germline V gene data show CDR1 as SGHTA and CDR2 as FQGNSA. Trimming left V 5 bases short and J 2 bases short, with 11 bases between. The CDR3 is 14 amino acids. The CDR3 is CASSLAALTDTQYF. In DNA, the CDR3 is TGTGCCAGCAGCCTCGCGGCCCTCACAGATACGCAGTATTTT.

The chain employs TRBV11-2 and TRBJ1-2; D gene unclear. From germline, CDR1 is SGHAT and CDR2 FQNNGV. Trimming left V 5 bases short and J 2 bases short, with 9 bases between. This CDR3 has 13 amino acids. CDR3 DNA: TGTGCCAGCAGCCGAGAGGGAAACTATGGCTACACCTTC. It specifies CASSREGNYGYTF. Combining the CDR3 with reference TRBV11-2 and TRBJ1-2 gives the whole variable domain EAGVAQSPRYKIIEKRQSVAFWCNPISGHATLYWYQQILGQGPKLLIQFQNNGVVDDSQLPKDRFSAERLKGVDSTLKIQPAKLEDSAVYLCASSREGNYGYTFGSGTRLTVV.

This clone was detected a few times. J is TRBJ2-1 and V is TRBV3-1 (or the pseudogene TRBV3-2); tentatively, D is TRBD2 (6 bases). CDR1 is LGHDT and CDR2 is YNNKEL in the germline V gene (reference sequence). V gave up 4 bases and J gave up 5 bases, with 12 bases separating them. The CDR3 runs to 14 residues. Written as DNA, the CDR3 is TGTGCCAGCAGCCGGGGGGACCATGACAATGAGCAGTTCTTC. It yields the protein CASSRGDHDNEQFF.

The V and J genes are TRBV2 and TRBJ2-5; 8 bases are a match to TRBD1. The CDR3 covers 15 residues. Per the germline V gene, CDR1 is SNHLY and CDR2 is FYNNEI. V lost 2 bases and J lost 5; bases outside the gene matches: 7. The CDR3 region is CASSERTGPSETQYF. For the CDR3, the DNA is TGTGCCAGCAGTGAAAGGACAGGGCCAAGCGAGACCCAGTACTTC.

This clone has just a few counts. V is TRBV2 and J is TRBJ1-4; 8 bases map to TRBD1. V trimming: 6 bases; J trimming: 1 base; junction bases outside the gene matches: 10. Germline V CDR1 and CDR2: SNHLY, FYNNEI. CDR3 length equals 17 residues. The CDR3 DNA reads as TGTGCCAGCAGGGTTCAGGGGGCGATAGGAACTAATGAAAAACTGTTTTTT. It is translated as CASRVQGAIGTNEKLFF. The variable domain in full, completed from reference TRBV2 and TRBJ1-4, reads EPEVTQTPSHQVTQMGQEVILRCVPISNHLYFYWYRQILGQKVEFLVSFYNNEISEKSEIFDDQFSVERPDGSNFTLKIRSTKLEDSAMYFCASRVQGAIGTNEKLFFGSGTQLSVL.

This chain uses TRBV2 with TRBJ2-1; maybe TRBD1 (5 bases). CDR3 length: 14 residues. Germline CDR1 is SNHLY and CDR2 is FYNNEI. The V end lost 1 base, the J end lost 10 bases, and 14 bases lay between the germline ends. CDR3 residues: CASSEGGIGVEQFF. CDR3 sequence (DNA): TGTGCCAGCAGTGAAGGTGGTATAGGGGTCGAGCAGTTCTTC.

V usage is TRBV7-8 and J usage is TRBJ2-1, with D perhaps matching TRBD1 (6 bases). Trimming pared 6 bases from V and 5 bases from J, leaving 11 bases between. Germline CDR1 and CDR2: SGHVS and FQNEAQ. CDR3 length equals 13 residues. DNA for the CDR3: TGTGCCAGCAGTACCGGGACACACAATGAGCAGTTCTTC. This translates into CASSTGTHNEQFF.